The rows below give T cell receptor beta chains drawn from one sample of a study of blood T cell repertoires in COVID-19. The method was immunoSEQ multiplex PCR; TCRdb's version includes in-frame clones alone and lacks a portion of them. Among tens of thousands of clones, approximately 90% were seen once, and the ten largest hold 4.5% to 6%. Material: peripheral blood. The receptors derive from a woman older than 75 with active COVID-19. Each CDR3 is given with its conserved first and last residue. A D gene is named only where the DNA matches it firmly. The size of a clone is reported for some rows only, either as once, few or many, or as a class for expanded clones.

D gene,V gene,J gene,clone size,CDR3 protein,CDR3 DNA
NA,TRBV28,TRBJ1-4,NA,CASSSSGATNEKLFF,TGTGCCAGCAGCTCCTCGGGTGCAACTAATGAAAAACTGTTTTTT
NA,TRBV11-3,TRBJ2-2,NA,CASSLVDTGELFF,TGTGCCAGCAGCTTAGTCGACACCGGGGAGCTGTTTTTT
TRBD2,TRBV30,TRBJ2-3,once,CAWSVRGGADTQYF,TGTGCCTGGAGTGTACGTGGGGGGGCAGATACGCAGTATTTT
NA,TRBV5-1,TRBJ1-4,few,CASSLEQGSEKLFF,TGCGCCAGCAGCTTGGAACAGGGAAGTGAAAAACTGTTTTTT
NA,TRBV7-8,TRBJ2-1,NA,CASSLVLYEQFF,TGTGCCAGCAGCTTAGTACTCTATGAGCAGTTCTTC
TRBD1,TRBV7-9,TRBJ1-6,NA,CASSPIPTGIGNSPLHF,TGTGCCAGCAGCCCGATACCGACAGGGATAGGGAATTCACCCCTCCACTTT
TRBD1,TRBV10-3,TRBJ1-3,NA,CAISEGQGRSLSGNTIYF,TGTGCCATCAGTGAGGGACAGGGGAGAAGCCTTTCTGGAAACACCATATATTTT
TRBD1,TRBV4-3,TRBJ1-2,NA,CASSQDPWTGFSGYTF,TGCGCCAGCAGCCAAGATCCCTGGACAGGGTTCTCTGGCTACACCTTC
NA,TRBV10-3,TRBJ2-1,NA,CAISTLDYKRIF,TGTGCCATCAGTACACTAGATTATAAGAGGATCTTC
NA,TRBV6-2/TRBV6-3,TRBJ1-2,NA,CASSSPTQGSYGYTF,TGTGCCAGCAGTTCTCCTACTCAGGGCTCCTATGGCTACACCTTC
TRBD1,TRBV18,TRBJ1-2,NA,CASSPPGGTDFYGYTF,TGTGCCAGCTCACCACCAGGAGGGACAGACTTCTATGGCTACACCTTC
TRBD1,TRBV27,TRBJ1-3,NA,CASSHRGIGRNTIYF,TGTGCCAGCAGTCACAGGGGGATCGGGAGAAACACCATATATTTT
TRBD2,TRBV28,TRBJ2-1,NA,CASSLASGSSSSYNEQFF,TGTGCCAGCAGTTTGGCTAGCGGGAGTTCCAGCTCCTACAATGAGCAGTTCTTC
TRBD1,TRBV9,TRBJ2-5,NA,CASSVGQGRQTQYF,TGTGCCAGCAGCGTAGGACAGGGGCGGCAGACCCAGTACTTC
NA,TRBV20-1,TRBJ2-5,NA,CSASIQETQYF,TGCAGTGCTAGTATACAAGAGACCCAGTACTTC
NA,TRBV28,TRBJ2-1,NA,CASSLSHLTSGSYNEQFF,TGTGCCAGCAGTTTATCGCATCTAACCAGCGGGTCCTACAATGAGCAGTTCTTC
NA,TRBV29-1,TRBJ2-1,NA,CSARVSSYNEQFF,TGCAGCGCCAGGGTGAGCTCCTACAATGAGCAGTTCTTC
TRBD1,TRBV28,TRBJ2-5,NA,CASSTGTEKETQYF,TGTGCCAGCAGTACCGGGACAGAGAAAGAGACCCAGTACTTC
TRBD1,TRBV14,TRBJ1-3,few,CASSLWTGHSGNTIYF,TGTGCCAGCAGCCTATGGACAGGGCACTCTGGAAACACCATATATTTT
TRBD1,TRBV28,TRBJ2-7,NA,CATRGQDSYEQYF,TGCGCCACCCGCGGACAGGACTCCTACGAGCAGTACTTC
TRBD1,TRBV2,TRBJ1-1,NA,CASRRDRMNTEAFF,TGTGCCAGCAGAAGGGACAGAATGAACACTGAAGCTTTCTTT
NA,TRBV27,TRBJ1-1,NA,CASKRQQTLRDTEAFF,TGTGCCAGCAAACGACAGCAGACCCTTCGGGACACTGAAGCTTTCTTT
TRBD2,TRBV28,TRBJ2-3,once,CASSLPKREGYGTDTQYF,TGTGCCAGCAGTTTACCTAAGCGGGAGGGCTACGGCACAGATACGCAGTATTTT
TRBD2,TRBV4-1,TRBJ2-7,NA,CASSQVGGLAAYEQYF,TGCGCCAGCAGCCAAGTTGGGGGACTAGCGGCCTACGAGCAGTACTTC
TRBD2,TRBV15,TRBJ2-2,NA,CATSTPRGGYTGELFF,TGTGCCACCAGCACTCCGCGGGGGGGTTACACCGGGGAGCTGTTTTTT
TRBD2,TRBV19,TRBJ2-3,NA,CASSIRAGVTDTQYF,TGTGCCAGTAGTATCCGAGCGGGGGTCACAGATACGCAGTATTTT
NA,TRBV29-1,TRBJ1-5,NA,CSHILSHSNQPQHF,TGCAGTCATATACTAAGCCATAGCAATCAGCCCCAGCATTTT
TRBD2,TRBV6-2/TRBV6-3,TRBJ2-1,NA,CASSGLGGVVLAGNNEQFF,TGTGCCAGCAGTGGGCTCGGGGGGGTGGTACTAGCGGGAAACAATGAGCAGTTCTTC
TRBD2,TRBV7-9,TRBJ2-3,NA,CASSLARTSGLTDTQYF,TGTGCCAGCAGCTTAGCGCGTACTAGCGGACTAACAGATACGCAGTATTTT
TRBD2,TRBV3-1/TRBV3-2,TRBJ2-5,NA,CASSQATTSGSQETQYF,TGTGCCAGCAGCCAAGCCACAACTAGCGGGAGCCAAGAGACCCAGTACTTC
TRBD2,TRBV7-6,TRBJ2-1,NA,CASSLDLASGTSFDEQFF,TGTGCCAGCAGCTTAGATCTGGCTAGCGGGACTTCTTTCGATGAGCAGTTCTTC